Below, one T cell receptor beta chain is given with its context. The antigen remains undetermined. The entry originates in a study of cytomegalovirus exposure and HLA in healthy donors. General study findings and limits: Using a false discovery rate of 0.05, a later analysis showed that 15,000 to 20,000 TCR beta sequences were associated with HLA alleles.

Trimming pared 6 bases from V and 5 bases from J, leaving 16 bases between. The CDR3 totals 13 residues. From germline, CDR1 is SQVTM and CDR2 ANQGSEA. It was with 60 Vbeta and 13 Jbeta primers that the PCR ran. Clones were read by immunoSEQ multiplex PCR, and TCRdb kept only the in-frame ones, dropping some. Among 140,000 to 150,000 clones, 75% were seen once, and the ten largest hold about 7%. The receptor's source is a man aged 30-40 years in good health and CMV-seronegative. The sample comprised PBMCs. V gene TRBV29-1 combines with J gene TRBJ1-2, with D unresolved. For the CDR3, the DNA is TGCAGCGTCCCCCAGGCCGGTCCGTATGGCTACACCTTC. It is translated as CSVPQAGPYGYTF.